A selection of T cell receptor beta chains follows, all from one sample in a study of OX40 agonist ivuxolimab in advanced cancers. Using immunoSEQ multiplex PCR, the repertoire was profiled, and TCRdb retains in-frame clones only, with some absent. The sample shows around 19,000 clones, 73% of them seen only once. The input for sequencing was CD4+ or CD8+ T cells sorted from blood, taken in a trial of the OX40 agonist ivuxolimab. Receptors were obtained from an adult with an advanced solid tumor such as melanoma, head and neck, liver or kidney cancer. CDR3s include the opening cysteine and the closing phenylalanine or tryptophan. The order of the fields is J gene, V gene, D gene, clone size, CDR3 DNA, CDR3 protein. The D gene is left open where the match is weak. Only part of the rows carry a size: once, few, many, or a class if the clone is expanded.

J: TRBJ2-1
V: TRBV18
D: -
size: -
DNA: TGTGCCAGCTCACCCGCGACCGGGGGTGAGCAGTTCTTC
CDR3: CASSPATGGEQFF

J: TRBJ2-2
V: TRBV7-3
D: -
size: few
DNA: TGTGCCAGCAGTGATGTGGCGAACACCGGGGAGCTGTTTTTT
CDR3: CASSDVANTGELFF

J: TRBJ2-1
V: TRBV9
D: TRBD2
size: few
DNA: TGTGCCAGCAGCGTAGGCCGGATGGGGACTACCTACAATGAGCAGTTCTTC
CDR3: CASSVGRMGTTYNEQFF

J: TRBJ2-7
V: TRBV4-2
D: TRBD2
size: few
DNA: TGTGCCAGCAGCCCTACGACTAGCGGGGGCCGTCACGAGCAGTACTTC
CDR3: CASSPTTSGGRHEQYF

J: TRBJ2-7
V: TRBV5-4
D: -
size: -
DNA: TGTGCCAGCAGCCCCGACAGGAGCCGGATTGACGAGCAGTACTTC
CDR3: CASSPDRSRIDEQYF

J: TRBJ2-3
V: TRBV5-1
D: TRBD1
size: -
DNA: TGCGCCAGCAGCTTGACAGGGGGCCCCACAGATACGCAGTATTTT
CDR3: CASSLTGGPTDTQYF

J: TRBJ2-2
V: TRBV2
D: TRBD2
size: -
DNA: TGTGCCAGGGCTAGCGGTTACACCGGGGAGCTGTTTTTT
CDR3: CARASGYTGELFF

J: TRBJ2-1
V: TRBV7-9
D: TRBD2
size: -
DNA: TGTGCCAGCAGCTCGCCGACTAGCGGGGGGACGTACAATGAGCAGTTCTTC
CDR3: CASSSPTSGGTYNEQFF

J: TRBJ1-2
V: TRBV4-1
D: -
size: many
DNA: TGCGCCAGCAGCCAAGATTGGGAGCAGCCTAACTATGGCTACACCTTC
CDR3: CASSQDWEQPNYGYTF

J: TRBJ1-5
V: TRBV27
D: -
size: few
DNA: TGTGCCAGCAGTTCCTCGACGGCCCAATACAATCAGCCCCAGCATTTT
CDR3: CASSSSTAQYNQPQHF

J: TRBJ2-1
V: TRBV4-3
D: -
size: -
DNA: TGCGCCAGCAGCCGCGCGGCGGGGCCAAACAATGAGCAGTTCTTC
CDR3: CASSRAAGPNNEQFF

J: TRBJ2-1
V: TRBV28
D: -
size: medium-sized
DNA: TGTGCCAGCAGTTTCGCCATAGCGTCAGGTGAGCAGTTCTTC
CDR3: CASSFAIASGEQFF

J: TRBJ2-3
V: TRBV4-1
D: TRBD2
size: -
DNA: TGCGCCAGCAGTCTCACGGGACTAGCGGGAGATACGCAGTATTTT
CDR3: CASSLTGLAGDTQYF

J: TRBJ1-1
V: TRBV6-5
D: TRBD1
size: once
DNA: TGTGCCAGCAGTGGGCTGGCAGGGGGGTCCACTGAAGCTTTCTTT
CDR3: CASSGLAGGSTEAFF

J: TRBJ2-3
V: TRBV5-8
D: TRBD1
size: -
DNA: TGTGCCAGCAGCTCACAGGGGGTGAGCACAGATACGCAGTATTTT
CDR3: CASSSQGVSTDTQYF

J: TRBJ1-5
V: TRBV28
D: -
size: once
DNA: TGTGCCAGCCGACAGTTACGTTATAGCAATCAGCCCCAGCATTTT
CDR3: CASRQLRYSNQPQHF

J: TRBJ1-1
V: TRBV4-1
D: TRBD1
size: -
DNA: TGCGCCAGCAGCCCCGACAGGGGAGGTGGTACTGAAGCTTTCTTT
CDR3: CASSPDRGGGTEAFF

J: TRBJ1-5
V: TRBV27
D: -
size: -
DNA: TGTGCCAGCAGTTTAATTGGTAGCAATCAGCCCCAGCATTTT
CDR3: CASSLIGSNQPQHF

J: TRBJ1-2
V: TRBV7-9
D: -
size: -
DNA: TGTGCCAGCAGCTCCTTAGCACGGGGGATTGGTGTCGACTATGGCTACACCTTC
CDR3: CASSSLARGIGVDYGYTF

J: TRBJ2-3
V: TRBV4-3
D: TRBD2
size: -
DNA: TGCGCCAGCAGCCAAGAGTTTAGGACTAGCTCTTTCACAGATACGCAGTATTTT
CDR3: CASSQEFRTSSFTDTQYF

J: TRBJ1-1
V: TRBV19
D: TRBD1
size: -
DNA: TGTGCCAGTAGTGCCGACAGGGGACTCGGGGGTGGGACTGAAGCTTTCTTT
CDR3: CASSADRGLGGGTEAFF

J: TRBJ2-1
V: TRBV6-4
D: -
size: once
DNA: TGTGCCAGCAGTTTAGGGTCGGGAGCGAGTGGAAATGAGCAGTTCTTC
CDR3: CASSLGSGASGNEQFF

J: TRBJ2-3
V: TRBV28
D: -
size: -
DNA: TGTGCCAGCAGTTCCGGACTCACCTTTAAGACAGATACGCAGTATTTT
CDR3: CASSSGLTFKTDTQYF

J: TRBJ1-1
V: TRBV29-1
D: TRBD1
size: -
DNA: TGCAGCGTTGAAGATTCCGGGTCGCTTGACAGGGGTAGTAAAGCTTTCTTT
CDR3: CSVEDSGSLDRGSKAFF

J: TRBJ2-3
V: TRBV6-5
D: -
size: -
DNA: TGTGCCAGCAGTTACCTGGAGTCAAGCACAGATACGCAGTATTTT
CDR3: CASSYLESSTDTQYF

J: TRBJ2-7
V: TRBV2
D: -
size: -
DNA: TGTGCCAGCAGTGGCGACTATTCCTACGAGCAGTACTTC
CDR3: CASSGDYSYEQYF

J: TRBJ1-5
V: TRBV19
D: -
size: -
DNA: TGTGCCTCGGGCCTCAATCAGCCCCAGCATTTT
CDR3: CASGLNQPQHF

J: TRBJ1-5
V: TRBV19
D: -
size: -
DNA: TGTGCCAGTAGTATAATGGGTTCTATCAATCAGCCCCAGCATTTT
CDR3: CASSIMGSINQPQHF

J: TRBJ2-3
V: TRBV5-1
D: TRBD2
size: -
DNA: TGCGCCAGCAGCTGGGCGGGGGGGGCTTACACAGATACGCAGTATTTT
CDR3: CASSWAGGAYTDTQYF

J: TRBJ2-1
V: TRBV4-1
D: TRBD2
size: -
DNA: TGCGCCAGCAGCCAAGATGAGGGACTAGGGTACAATGAGCAGTTCTTC
CDR3: CASSQDEGLGYNEQFF

J: TRBJ1-2
V: TRBV7-6
D: TRBD1
size: -
DNA: TGTGCCAGCAGCCCGGCCCAGGGGGCGGTCTATGGCTACACCTTC
CDR3: CASSPAQGAVYGYTF

J: TRBJ2-3
V: TRBV27
D: TRBD2
size: few
DNA: TGTGCCAGCAGTTCGAGGACTAGCGGGTACACAGATACGCAGTATTTT
CDR3: CASSSRTSGYTDTQYF

J: TRBJ2-3
V: TRBV5-1
D: -
size: once
DNA: TGCGCCAGCAGCCCGACAGGACCCACAGATACGCAGTATTTT
CDR3: CASSPTGPTDTQYF

J: TRBJ2-3
V: TRBV5-6
D: TRBD1
size: few
DNA: TGTGCCAGCAGCTTCTCGACAGGGCGCGATACGCAGTATTTT
CDR3: CASSFSTGRDTQYF

J: TRBJ2-7
V: TRBV4-3
D: TRBD2
size: -
DNA: TGCGCCAGCAGCCAAGATCGAGCTAGCGGGGGGTCCTACGAGCAGTACTTC
CDR3: CASSQDRASGGSYEQYF

J: TRBJ2-3
V: TRBV4-1
D: TRBD2
size: -
DNA: TGCGCCAGCAGCCAAGACGGAAGCGGGAGAGGGCACCTAGAGGGTACGCAGTATTTT
CDR3: CASSQDGSGRGHLEGTQYF

J: TRBJ2-5
V: TRBV11-3
D: TRBD2
size: -
DNA: TGTGCCAGCAGCCCCGGGGGGCAAGAGACCCAGTACTTC
CDR3: CASSPGGQETQYF

J: TRBJ2-5
V: TRBV6-5
D: -
size: few
DNA: TGTGCCAGCAGTTACGGGTTTGGGGGAGAGACCCAGTACTTC
CDR3: CASSYGFGGETQYF

J: TRBJ1-5
V: TRBV10-2
D: -
size: -
DNA: TGCGCCAGCAGTGGGGGAGGGTTCAGTCAGCCCCAGCATTTT
CDR3: CASSGGGFSQPQHF

J: TRBJ2-1
V: TRBV7-9
D: -
size: -
DNA: TGTGCCAGCAGCTTACCTTCATCCGGGGCCCCCGATGAGCAGTTCTTC
CDR3: CASSLPSSGAPDEQFF

J: TRBJ1-6
V: TRBV19
D: -
size: -
DNA: TGTGCCAGTAGTGGCACCACATTTTATAATTCACCCCTCCACTTT
CDR3: CASSGTTFYNSPLHF

J: TRBJ1-6
V: TRBV27
D: -
size: few
DNA: TGTGCCAGCAGTTTGAACTTTAATTCACCCCTCCACTTT
CDR3: CASSLNFNSPLHF

J: TRBJ1-1
V: TRBV30
D: -
size: -
DNA: TGTGCCTGGAGTGTGGGGGTGAGCTCTGAAGCTTTCTTT
CDR3: CAWSVGVSSEAFF

J: TRBJ2-1
V: TRBV29-1
D: TRBD1
size: few
DNA: TGCAGCGTTAGGACAGGGTGGGAGCAGTTCTTC
CDR3: CSVRTGWEQFF

J: TRBJ2-1
V: TRBV28
D: TRBD2
size: medium-sized
DNA: TGTGCCAGCCGGGGGCGGGAGGTCAATGAGCAGTTCTTC
CDR3: CASRGREVNEQFF